The present entry profiles one T cell receptor beta chain with its context. Its antigen remains unknown. The data were taken from a study of cytomegalovirus exposure and HLA in healthy donors. Study outcomes and limitations: A list of more than 150 TCR beta chains associated with cytomegalovirus was given.

Germline V lookup: CDR1 SGHRS, CDR2 YFSETQ. This CDR3 contains 15 residues. With 4 bases removed from V and 2 bases from J, the gap between germline ends came to 13 bases. Both 60 Vbeta primers and 13 Jbeta primers went into the PCR. Sequenced by immunoSEQ multiplex PCR; TCRdb stores in-frame clones only, minus some. The data show 75,000 to 90,000 clones, around 80% seen once. Input material: PBMCs. This chain links TRBV5-1 with TRBJ1-3; possible D gene TRBD1, 6 bases. The TCR comes from a human donor in good health. The CDR3 DNA reads TGCGCCAGCAGCCCGGCGGGGGGGCCTGGAAACACCATATATTTT. As protein: CASSPAGGPGNTIYF.